Listed below are T cell receptor beta chains from one sample, sequenced in a study of tumor and adjacent non-tumor tissue in lung cancer. TCRdb re-derived calls from the multiplex PCR reads in MiXCR, one entry per CDR3 protein. The repertoire includes about 98,000 distinct CDR3 sequences, 80% of them detected once, and more than 30% sits in the top ten. Sequences were obtained from distant non-tumor lung tissue. These receptors all come from a man aged 60-69 years with small cell lung cancer. The CDR3 runs from the conserved cysteine through the conserved F or W. A D gene is named only where the DNA matches it firmly. Part of the rows lack a size; the others show once, few, many or a class for expanded clones.

v_call: TRBV12-3/TRBV12-4
clone_size: NA
j_call: TRBJ2-3
cdr3_length: 16
d_call: NA
cdr3_aa: CASSSPQGTCGDTQYF
cdr3_nt: TGTGCCAGCAGTTCCCCCCAAGGGACTTGTGGAGATACGCAGTATTTT

v_call: TRBV29-1
clone_size: NA
j_call: TRBJ2-5
cdr3_length: 13
d_call: NA
cdr3_aa: CSVKAPDRVTQNF
cdr3_nt: TGCAGCGTTAAGGCCCCCGACAGAGTGACTCAGAACTTC

v_call: TRBV6-5
clone_size: NA
j_call: TRBJ1-2
cdr3_length: 13
d_call: NA
cdr3_aa: CTSSPPLGSGYTF
cdr3_nt: TGTACCAGCAGCCCTCCGCTGGGTAGCGGATACACCTTC

v_call: TRBV11-2
clone_size: once
j_call: TRBJ2-1
cdr3_length: 17
d_call: TRBD1
cdr3_aa: CASSLEIMRQGRNEQFF
cdr3_nt: TGTGCCAGCAGCTTAGAGATAATGAGACAGGGGAGGAATGAGCAGTTCTTC

v_call: TRBV11-2
clone_size: NA
j_call: TRBJ2-1
cdr3_length: 13
d_call: NA
cdr3_aa: CASRSGLYNEQFF
cdr3_nt: TGTGCCAGCAGGTCGGGACTGTACAATGAGCAGTTCTTC

v_call: TRBV12-3/TRBV12-4
clone_size: NA
j_call: TRBJ2-1
cdr3_length: 14
d_call: TRBD2
cdr3_aa: CASSLSGSSNEQFF
cdr3_nt: TGTGCCAGCAGCTTGAGCGGGAGCAGTAATGAGCAGTTCTTC

v_call: TRBV6-1
clone_size: NA
j_call: TRBJ1-1
cdr3_length: 13
d_call: NA
cdr3_aa: CASSERWNIGAFF
cdr3_nt: TGTGCCAGCAGTGAAAGGTGGAACATTGGAGCTTTCTTT

v_call: TRBV7-8
clone_size: once
j_call: TRBJ2-3
cdr3_length: 16
d_call: NA
cdr3_aa: CASNLAVGTSTDTQYF
cdr3_nt: TGTGCCAGTAACTTAGCTGTCGGAACTAGCACAGATACGCAGTATTTT

v_call: TRBV6-2/TRBV6-3
clone_size: NA
j_call: TRBJ2-1
cdr3_length: 12
d_call: NA
cdr3_aa: CGSSLPRAVRVF
cdr3_nt: TGTGGCAGCAGCCTTCCTCGGGCGGTCCGGGTCTTC

v_call: TRBV23-1
clone_size: few
j_call: TRBJ2-3
cdr3_length: 13
d_call: NA
cdr3_aa: CASSPACRDTEYF
cdr3_nt: TGCGCCAGCAGTCCGGCCTGTCGGGATACGGAGTATTTT

v_call: TRBV6-2/TRBV6-3
clone_size: NA
j_call: TRBJ2-6
cdr3_length: 15
d_call: TRBD1
cdr3_aa: CASNPTGSGANVLTF
cdr3_nt: TGTGCCAGCAATCCGACAGGGTCTGGGGCCAACGTCCTGACCTTC

v_call: TRBV20-1
clone_size: NA
j_call: TRBJ1-4
cdr3_length: 14
d_call: NA
cdr3_aa: CSARAANTDEKLFF
cdr3_nt: TGCAGTGCTAGAGCGGCGAATACAGATGAAAAACTGTTTTTT

v_call: TRBV6-2/TRBV6-3
clone_size: medium-sized
j_call: TRBJ2-2
cdr3_length: 16
d_call: TRBD1
cdr3_aa: CASSYAGQGAAGELFF
cdr3_nt: TGTGCCAGCAGTTACGCGGGACAGGGGGCTGCCGGGGAGCTGTTTTTT

v_call: TRBV6-1
clone_size: medium-sized
j_call: TRBJ2-7
cdr3_length: 15
d_call: TRBD1
cdr3_aa: CASSTGASSSYEQYF
cdr3_nt: TGTGCCAGCAGTACAGGGGCCTCGAGCTCCTACGAGCAGTACTTC

v_call: TRBV6-2/TRBV6-3
clone_size: NA
j_call: TRBJ2-7
cdr3_length: 18
d_call: TRBD1
cdr3_aa: CASSYRFVDGTGGCEQYF
cdr3_nt: TGTGCCAGCAGTTACCGTTTTGTTGATGGGACAGGGGGCTGCGAGCAGTACTTC

v_call: TRBV11-2
clone_size: NA
j_call: TRBJ2-5
cdr3_length: 12
d_call: NA
cdr3_aa: CASSSPIGKGYF
cdr3_nt: TGTGCCAGCAGTTCCCCGATAGGGAAGGGGTACTTC

v_call: TRBV4-1
clone_size: NA
j_call: TRBJ2-1
cdr3_length: 14
d_call: NA
cdr3_aa: CASSQDTTYNEEFF
cdr3_nt: TGCGCCAGCAGCCAAGACACGACCTACAATGAGGAGTTCTTC

v_call: TRBV5-5
clone_size: NA
j_call: TRBJ1-1
cdr3_length: 13
d_call: NA
cdr3_aa: CASSLVGTIDTFF
cdr3_nt: TGTGCCAGCAGCTTGGTGGGGACCATTGACACTTTCTTT

v_call: TRBV5-1
clone_size: few
j_call: TRBJ2-5
cdr3_length: 14
d_call: NA
cdr3_aa: CASSFEGGQETQYF
cdr3_nt: TGCGCCAGCAGCTTCGAAGGAGGACAAGAGACCCAGTACTTC

v_call: TRBV28
clone_size: NA
j_call: TRBJ2-1
cdr3_length: 13
d_call: NA
cdr3_aa: CASSTTGIGEQFF
cdr3_nt: TGTGCCAGCAGTACCACAGGAATAGGTGAGCAGTTCTTC

v_call: TRBV6-1
clone_size: NA
j_call: TRBJ2-5
cdr3_length: 17
d_call: TRBD2
cdr3_aa: CASSDSPGTKMFETQYF
cdr3_nt: TGTGCCAGCAGTGACAGTCCTGGGACTAAAATGTTTGAGACCCAGTACTTC

v_call: TRBV6-5
clone_size: NA
j_call: TRBJ1-5
cdr3_length: 18
d_call: NA
cdr3_aa: CASSLSPMGGGANQPQHF
cdr3_nt: TGTGCCAGCAGCCTATCGCCGATGGGAGGGGGGGCCAATCAGCCCCAGCATTTT

v_call: TRBV4-2
clone_size: many
j_call: TRBJ1-5
cdr3_length: 15
d_call: NA
cdr3_aa: CASSQDYGPNQPQHF
cdr3_nt: TGTGCCAGCAGCCAAGATTACGGCCCCAATCAGCCCCAGCATTTT

v_call: TRBV12-3/TRBV12-4
clone_size: NA
j_call: TRBJ2-2
cdr3_length: 14
d_call: NA
cdr3_aa: CTSSLDKNTGELFF
cdr3_nt: TGTACCAGCAGTTTGGACAAAAACACCGGGGAGCTGTTTTTT

v_call: TRBV19
clone_size: few
j_call: TRBJ2-5
cdr3_length: 15
d_call: NA
cdr3_aa: CASSPNFGPWETQYF
cdr3_nt: TGTGCCAGTAGTCCGAATTTCGGGCCTTGGGAGACCCAGTACTTC

v_call: TRBV11-2
clone_size: NA
j_call: TRBJ2-1
cdr3_length: 14
d_call: NA
cdr3_aa: CASSLQVAYNEQFF
cdr3_nt: TGTGCCAGTAGCTTACAGGTGGCCTACAATGAGCAGTTCTTC

v_call: TRBV20-1
clone_size: many
j_call: TRBJ2-5
cdr3_length: 15
d_call: TRBD2
cdr3_aa: CSAVTRGRVQETQYF
cdr3_nt: TGCAGTGCCGTAACCCGGGGGAGGGTCCAAGAGACCCAGTACTTC

v_call: TRBV5-1
clone_size: few
j_call: TRBJ2-3
cdr3_length: 15
d_call: TRBD2
cdr3_aa: CASSLIAGETDTQYF
cdr3_nt: TGCGCCAGCAGCTTGATAGCGGGAGAAACAGATACGCAGTATTTT

v_call: TRBV29-1
clone_size: NA
j_call: TRBJ2-5
cdr3_length: 12
d_call: NA
cdr3_aa: CRAFTGQETKYF
cdr3_nt: TGCAGAGCCTTTACGGGACAAGAGACCAAGTACTTC

v_call: TRBV14
clone_size: NA
j_call: TRBJ1-1
cdr3_length: 16
d_call: NA
cdr3_aa: CASSHRPVQGPTEAFF
cdr3_nt: TGTGCCAGCAGCCACCGTCCGGTACAGGGCCCCACTGAAGCTTTTTTT

v_call: TRBV11-1
clone_size: NA
j_call: TRBJ2-1
cdr3_length: 15
d_call: NA
cdr3_aa: CTSSLKRTTYNEQLF
cdr3_nt: TGTACCAGCAGCTTAAAGAGGACGACCTACAATGAGCAGCTCTTC

v_call: TRBV6-1
clone_size: NA
j_call: TRBJ2-1
cdr3_length: 14
d_call: TRBD2
cdr3_aa: CDSTGGVTCNEQFF
cdr3_nt: TGTGACAGCACGGGGGGGGTCACCTGCAATGAGCAATTCTTC

v_call: TRBV6-5
clone_size: NA
j_call: TRBJ2-1
cdr3_length: 15
d_call: NA
cdr3_aa: CASSYPGGVGNEQPF
cdr3_nt: TGTGCCAGCAGTTACCCTGGGGGAGTGGGTAATGAGCAGCCCTTC

v_call: TRBV12-3/TRBV12-4
clone_size: NA
j_call: TRBJ1-1
cdr3_length: 15
d_call: NA
cdr3_aa: CAGSFGLGMNTEAFF
cdr3_nt: TGTGCCGGCAGTTTCGGTCTGGGGATGAACACTGAAGCTTTCTTT

v_call: TRBV11-1
clone_size: NA
j_call: TRBJ2-2
cdr3_length: 13
d_call: NA
cdr3_aa: CASSPRRGWELFF
cdr3_nt: TGTGCCAGCAGCCCGCGACGGGGCTGGGAGCTGTTTTTT

v_call: TRBV5-1
clone_size: NA
j_call: TRBJ2-1
cdr3_length: 15
d_call: TRBD1
cdr3_aa: CASSLKDRVGNKQSF
cdr3_nt: TGCGCAAGCAGCTTGAAGGACAGGGTTGGGAATAAGCAGTCCTTC

v_call: TRBV29-1
clone_size: many
j_call: TRBJ2-1
cdr3_length: 13
d_call: NA
cdr3_aa: CSVERAQVNEQFF
cdr3_nt: TGCAGCGTTGAAAGGGCTCAGGTCAATGAGCAGTTCTTC

v_call: TRBV4-1
clone_size: NA
j_call: TRBJ2-1
cdr3_length: 15
d_call: NA
cdr3_aa: CSSSQDAGPNNEQFF
cdr3_nt: TGCTCCAGCAGCCAAGATGCGGGGCCAAACAATGAGCAGTTCTTC

v_call: TRBV5-5
clone_size: NA
j_call: TRBJ2-7
cdr3_length: 14
d_call: NA
cdr3_aa: CASSPCTNGYEQYF
cdr3_nt: TGTGCCAGCAGCCCCTGTACTAACGGCTACGAGCAATACTTC

v_call: TRBV4-1
clone_size: once
j_call: TRBJ1-5
cdr3_length: 13
d_call: TRBD1
cdr3_aa: CATSRGRDQPQHF
cdr3_nt: TGTGCCACCAGCAGGGGGCGAGATCAGCCCCAGCATTTT

v_call: TRBV20-1
clone_size: once
j_call: TRBJ1-2
cdr3_length: 12
d_call: NA
cdr3_aa: CSARNTTLGCTF
cdr3_nt: TGCAGTGCTAGGAACACTACCCTTGGCTGCACCTTC

v_call: TRBV11-3
clone_size: NA
j_call: TRBJ1-1
cdr3_length: 13
d_call: NA
cdr3_aa: CTSSLEGNTEAFF
cdr3_nt: TGTACCAGCAGCTTAGAAGGGAACACTGAAGCTTTCTTT

v_call: TRBV29-1
clone_size: NA
j_call: TRBJ2-7
cdr3_length: 13
d_call: TRBD1
cdr3_aa: CCGTGQGSYEQYF
cdr3_nt: TGCTGCGGGACGGGACAGGGAAGCTACGAGCAGTACTTC

v_call: TRBV11-2
clone_size: NA
j_call: TRBJ1-1
cdr3_length: 15
d_call: NA
cdr3_aa: CASSLPAGMNTDAFF
cdr3_nt: TGTGCCAGTAGCTTACCAGCAGGAATGAACACTGACGCTTTCTTT

v_call: TRBV4-1
clone_size: NA
j_call: TRBJ1-5
cdr3_length: 18
d_call: TRBD1
cdr3_aa: CASSHVGATGVGNQPQHF
cdr3_nt: TGCGCCAGCAGCCATGTGGGAGCGACAGGGGTAGGCAATCAGCCACAGCATTTT

v_call: TRBV6-1
clone_size: NA
j_call: TRBJ1-5
cdr3_length: 12
d_call: NA
cdr3_aa: CESSEPGAFYVF
cdr3_nt: TGTGAGAGCAGTGAGCCGGGGGCGTTCTACGTATTT

v_call: TRBV7-8
clone_size: many
j_call: TRBJ1-6
cdr3_length: 12
d_call: NA
cdr3_aa: CASSLQNSPLHF
cdr3_nt: TGTGCCAGCAGCTTACAAAATTCACCCCTCCACTTT